These T cell receptor beta chains were read from a single sample in a study of T cells in Graves' hyperthyroidism and ophthalmopathy. TCRdb processed the multiplex PCR reads anew with MiXCR; each CDR3 protein has one entry. This sample has about 570,000 distinct CDR3 sequences, with 35% to 55% found just once. The sequenced material came from peripheral blood or thyroid tissue (not recorded which). Every receptor here comes from an adult woman with Graves' disease, either hyperthyroidism or ophthalmopathy (not recorded which). The CDR3 runs from the conserved cysteine through the conserved F or W. The D gene is left open where the match is weak. Clone size is shown for a subset of rows, as once, few, many or a class of expanded clone.

d_call | clone_size | j_call | v_call | cdr3_nt | cdr3_aa
NA | NA | TRBJ2-2 | TRBV19 | TGTGCCAGTAGTACGGGGCGTGCGAACACCGGGGAGCTGTTTTTT | CASSTGRANTGELFF
NA | NA | TRBJ1-4 | TRBV29-1 | TGCAGCGTTTCTAGGCAGGGAAATGAAAAACTGTTTTTT | CSVSRQGNEKLFF
NA | NA | TRBJ2-5 | TRBV15 | TGTGCCACCGATAACGGGACCTCTGGGGCCAACGTCCAGGAGACCCAGTACTTC | CATDNGTSGANVQETQYF
NA | many | TRBJ1-6 | TRBV11-2 | TGTGCCAGCAGCTTAGCCGGGACCAATTCACCCCTCCACTTT | CASSLAGTNSPLHF
NA | many | TRBJ2-7 | TRBV7-9 | TGTGCCAGCAGCCCCGGACCGGACGACTACGAGCAGTACTTC | CASSPGPDDYEQYF
NA | NA | TRBJ1-2 | TRBV19 | TGTGCCACTTCACCCGGACGGACCTATGGCTACACCTTC | CATSPGRTYGYTF
NA | NA | TRBJ1-1 | TRBV7-2 | TGCGCCAGCACGCAGTGGGGGTCCGGGGACTTGAACACTGAAGCTTTCTTT | CASTQWGSGDLNTEAFF
NA | NA | TRBJ1-1 | TRBV5-1 | TGCGCCAGCCTAGTGGGTTTGAACACTGAAGCTTTCTTT | CASLVGLNTEAFF
NA | NA | TRBJ1-2 | TRBV9 | TGTGCCAGCAGCGACCCCTCTGGCTACACCTTC | CASSDPSGYTF
NA | NA | TRBJ1-6 | TRBV20-1 | TGCAGTGCTGGGACTGCGGGGGCAGGTTCACCCCTCCACTTT | CSAGTAGAGSPLHF
TRBD2 | NA | TRBJ2-7 | TRBV20-1 | TGCAGTGCTACCAGGACTAGCGGGAGTGACGAGCAGTACTTC | CSATRTSGSDEQYF
NA | few | TRBJ2-5 | TRBV15 | TGTGCCACCAGCAGAGATCAGGGGGGGCCAGAGACCCAGTACTTC | CATSRDQGGPETQYF
NA | NA | TRBJ1-1 | TRBV5-1 | TGTGCCAGCAGCGGGGTGGGCTTTGAGGTACGCACTGAAGCTTTCTTT | CASSGVGFEVRTEAFF
NA | NA | TRBJ1-1 | TRBV29-1 | TGCAGCGTTGATACCGGGGTATCGTCTGAAGCTTTCTTT | CSVDTGVSSEAFF
TRBD2 | NA | TRBJ2-1 | TRBV7-9 | TGTGCTAGCAGCTTAGCTGCTAGCGGGCGAAGCTCCTACAATGAGCAGTTCTTC | CASSLAASGRSSYNEQFF
NA | many | TRBJ2-2 | TRBV7-8 | TGTGCCAGCAGCTATCGGACGGGGGCGAACACCGGGGAGCTGTTTTTT | CASSYRTGANTGELFF
NA | NA | TRBJ2-7 | TRBV11-1 | TGTGCCAGCAGCTTAGCGCTCGGGTTTGCCTACGAGCAGTACTTC | CASSLALGFAYEQYF
NA | NA | TRBJ2-3 | TRBV29-1 | TGCAGCGCACGAGAAGATACGCAGTATTTT | CSAREDTQYF
TRBD1 | NA | TRBJ2-1 | TRBV7-3 | TGTGCCAGCAGCTCAGGGGACAGTGTAGGGGATGAGCAGTTCTTC | CASSSGDSVGDEQFF
TRBD1 | NA | TRBJ1-1 | TRBV15 | TGTGCCACCAGCCGCGACAGGGATAACACTGAAGCTTTCTTT | CATSRDRDNTEAFF
TRBD2 | NA | TRBJ2-2 | TRBV2 | TGTGCCAGCAGTCCCCTAGCGGGAGGGCCTTTCGGACCTAACACCGGGGAGCTGTTTTTT | CASSPLAGGPFGPNTGELFF
NA | NA | TRBJ2-7 | TRBV28 | TGTGCCAGCAGTTCCCCTCCAGAGGGGTACGAGCAGTACTTC | CASSSPPEGYEQYF
NA | once | TRBJ1-4 | TRBV7-2 | TGTGCCAGCAGCCCCGAGGGGGTAGGCGAAAAACTGTTTTTT | CASSPEGVGEKLFF
TRBD2 | many | TRBJ2-7 | TRBV15 | TGTACCACCAGCAGGGGCACTTCGGAGCGGGAGCCGTTTTCGTCCTACGAGCAGTACTTC | CTTSRGTSEREPFSSYEQYF
NA | many | TRBJ1-1 | TRBV5-6 | TGTGCCAGCAGCTTGGCCGGGGACACTGAAGCTTTCTTT | CASSLAGDTEAFF
TRBD1 | once | TRBJ1-3 | TRBV29-1 | TGCAGCGTTGACCAGGGGGCTGGGTACACCATATATTTT | CSVDQGAGYTIYF
TRBD1 | NA | TRBJ1-4 | TRBV5-1 | TGCGCCAGCAGCTTGCCTGGGACAGGGACAGAAAAACTGTTTTTT | CASSLPGTGTEKLFF
NA | NA | TRBJ1-6 | TRBV2 | TGTGCCAGCAGTCCGGGGAAGAGTTCACCCCTCCACTTT | CASSPGKSSPLHF
NA | NA | TRBJ1-1 | TRBV20-1 | TGCAGTGCCAGTAGTATGGGGGCAATGAACACTGAAGCTTTCTTT | CSASSMGAMNTEAFF
TRBD1 | NA | TRBJ1-1 | TRBV19 | TGTGCCAGTATTCCCATGGGACAGGGAAACACTGAAGCTTTCTTT | CASIPMGQGNTEAFF
TRBD2 | once | TRBJ2-5 | TRBV29-1 | TGCAGCGTCACGCCGGGAGGGGGAGGCGAGACCCAGTACTTC | CSVTPGGGGETQYF
NA | many | TRBJ1-5 | TRBV7-8 | TGTGCCAGCAGCTTACACCGGAGGCTCGATCAGCCCCAGCATTTT | CASSLHRRLDQPQHF
NA | NA | TRBJ2-5 | TRBV7-9 | TGTGCCAGCAGCCAAGAATGGGGGGCTGGAGAGACCCAGTACTTC | CASSQEWGAGETQYF
NA | many | TRBJ1-5 | TRBV7-2 | TGTGCCAGCAGCTTACAGTACGGTGATCAGCCCCAGCATTTT | CASSLQYGDQPQHF
TRBD1 | once | TRBJ2-7 | TRBV7-2 | TGTGCCAGCAGCCCGGACAGGGGAGGTTACAATGAGCAGTACTTC | CASSPDRGGYNEQYF
TRBD1 | NA | TRBJ1-2 | TRBV7-9 | TGTGCCAGCTCACTAGGACAGGGGGGGGCGTTGCTTTCATTCACCTTC | CASSLGQGGALLSFTF
TRBD2 | NA | TRBJ2-1 | TRBV20-1 | TGCAGTGCTAGGACTAGCGGGGGAAGGAGCTCCTACAATGAGCAGTTCTTC | CSARTSGGRSSYNEQFF
NA | many | TRBJ2-7 | TRBV9 | TGTGCCAGCAGCTTCCTCCCGACGGCTACCTACGAGCAGTACTTC | CASSFLPTATYEQYF
NA | NA | TRBJ2-5 | TRBV7-2 | TGTGCCAGCAGCTTTGGATCGGGCGGGATTAACACCGGGGAGACCCAGTACTTC | CASSFGSGGINTGETQYF
NA | many | TRBJ1-3 | TRBV7-9 | TGTGCCAGCAGCTTAGCGCTAGAGTTGAGCACCATATATTTT | CASSLALELSTIYF
NA | many | TRBJ1-5 | TRBV7-9 | TGTGCCAGCAGCCCGGACGCCCATCAGCCCCAGCATTTT | CASSPDAHQPQHF
TRBD1 | few | TRBJ1-1 | TRBV10-3 | TGTGCCATCAGTCAAGACAGGGTAGGGGCTTTCTTT | CAISQDRVGAFF
NA | NA | TRBJ1-1 | TRBV7-9 | TGTGCCAGCAGCCCTGGACGGGATGGTGAAGCTTTCTTT | CASSPGRDGEAFF
NA | many | TRBJ1-3 | TRBV20-1 | TGCAGTGCTAGAGCGGCCCAGGGAGCAAACACCATATATTTT | CSARAAQGANTIYF
TRBD1 | once | TRBJ2-5 | TRBV10-3 | TGTGCCATCAGTGTGACAGGGATGATGGAGACCCAGTACTTC | CAISVTGMMETQYF
NA | many | TRBJ1-4 | TRBV20-1 | TGCAGTGCTAGGGTCTGGGAAAAACTGTTTTTT | CSARVWEKLFF
NA | NA | TRBJ1-4 | TRBV9 | TGTGCCAGCAGCGCTTTTCAAGGGGGTGAAAAACTGTTTTTT | CASSAFQGGEKLFF
NA | NA | TRBJ2-7 | TRBV7-9 | TGCGCCAGCAGCGCCCGGGGATCGTCCCACTACGAGCAGTACTTC | CASSARGSSHYEQYF
NA | NA | TRBJ1-4 | TRBV2 | TGTGCCTGCAGTGCTGCTATTTTCGGGGCAACTAATGAAAAACTGTTTTTT | CACSAAIFGATNEKLFF
NA | few | TRBJ1-3 | TRBV7-2 | TGTGCCAGCAGCTTTTACAGGAGGGATGGCTACACCATATATTTT | CASSFYRRDGYTIYF
NA | NA | TRBJ1-6 | TRBV30 | TGTGCCTGGAGTGGATTGACCCCAAATTCACCCCTCCACTTT | CAWSGLTPNSPLHF
NA | NA | TRBJ2-5 | TRBV10-3 | TGTGCCATCAGTGAGGAGGGGAGGCCGGGGACCCAGTACTTC | CAISEEGRPGTQYF
NA | many | TRBJ1-2 | TRBV4-1 | TGCGCCAGCAGCCAAGCATCAGAGAGTAACTATGGCTACACCTTC | CASSQASESNYGYTF
TRBD1 | few | TRBJ1-4 | TRBV25-1 | TGTGCCAGCAGTGAAGGACAGGGGGGAAATGAAAAACTGTTTTTT | CASSEGQGGNEKLFF
NA | few | TRBJ1-5 | TRBV10-3 | TGTGCCATCAGTGCACGGGCCGTGGGTCATCAGCCCCAGCATTTT | CAISARAVGHQPQHF